This T cell receptor beta chain was retrieved from a study of immune evolution from preneoplasia to lung adenocarcinoma. Study observations and caveats: From normal lung to invasive adenocarcinoma, top clone frequencies appeared to decrease.

Libraries were prepared by immunoSEQ multiplex PCR; TCRdb keeps only in-frame clonotypes and omits some of them. The sample lists about 1,400 clones, roughly 80% occurring once. Patients had resection in Japan or China between about 2013 and 2018. A word on this clone: Its antigen is as yet unknown.

The germline gives CDR1 SGHVS, CDR2 FNYEAQ. The CDR3 sequence is 16 residues long. After removal of 5 bases from V and 3 bases from J, the junction contained 9 bases not matched to a gene. The chain employs TRBV7-6 and TRBJ1-5, with 8 nucleotides matching TRBD1. The sequenced material came from FFPE atypical adenomatous hyperplasia tissue from the lung. The subset here: atypical adenomatous hyperplasia (AAH), lung preneoplasia. The clonotype comes from a person aged 65-85 years with lung adenocarcinoma. In DNA form, the CDR3 reads TGTGCCAGCAGCCCCCCCCCGGACAGGGTCAATCAGCCCCAGCATTTT. It specifies CASSPPPDRVNQPQHF.